This passage covers 30 T cell receptor beta chains from one sample sequenced in a study of blood T cell repertoires in COVID-19. Produced via immunoSEQ multiplex PCR; TCRdb's table is partial and in-frame only. The sample has 150,000 to 200,000 clones; approximately 95% are singletons. Sequencing was performed on peripheral blood. The receptor set was obtained from a woman aged 60-75 years with COVID-19, enrolled during active disease.

The V gene is TRBV27, the J gene TRBJ2-3; 9 bases agree with TRBD2. The J segment lost 5 bases and the V segment lost 6 bases, leaving 12 bases of the junction unmatched. CDR3 length equals 16 residues. Germline V gene sequence: CDR1 MNHEY, CDR2 SMNVEV (reference sequence). The CDR3: CASSPLRGGAVDTQYF. The CDR3 coding sequence is TGTGCCAGCAGCCCCTTGCGCGGGGGGGCCGTAGATACGCAGTATTTT.

The chain employs TRBV29-1 and TRBJ1-2, with 7 bases aligning to TRBD1. V was pared by 8 bases and J by 0 bases, with 9 bases of the junction left unmatched. The CDR3 consists of 14 residues. CDR1 and CDR2 (germline): SQVTM, ANQGSEA. The CDR3, as DNA: TGCAGCTTCTGGACGGACAGGTCTAACTATGGCTACACCTTC. Amino acids: CSFWTDRSNYGYTF.

The chain employs TRBV5-1 and TRBJ1-1; TRBD1 is a possible D gene (6 bases). V gave up 3 bases and J gave up 1 base, with 10 bases separating them. Germline-derived CDR1 and CDR2 are SGHRS and YFSETQ. This CDR3 comprises 14 residues. This CDR3 reads CASSWGGPNTEAFF. The CDR3 DNA is TGCGCCAGCAGCTGGGGGGGGCCGAACACTGAAGCTTTCTTT.

This rearrangement joins TRBV29-1 to TRBJ1-1; D gene ambiguous. V lost 4 bases, J lost 0 bases, and 12 bases lay in between. The CDR3 contains 14 residues. From germline, CDR1 is SQVTM and CDR2 ANQGSEA. The CDR3 nucleotides read TGCAGCGTTGCCCCATCCCCCATGAACACTGAAGCTTTCTTT. Protein product: CSVAPSPMNTEAFF.

This rearrangement joins TRBV9 to TRBJ2-5; D might be TRBD1 (6 bases). Trimming pared 5 bases from V and 4 bases from J, leaving 15 bases between. This CDR3 is built from 14 residues. From germline, CDR1 is SGDLS and CDR2 YYNGEE. The CDR3 DNA follows: TGTGCCAGCAGTCGAACAGGGCTCACAGAGACCCAGTACTTC. It codes for CASSRTGLTETQYF.

The chain carries TRBV5-6 and TRBJ1-1; the D gene is possibly TRBD1 (5 bases). The CDR3 length is 15 residues. Trimming left V 0 bases short and J 6 bases short, with 15 bases between. Per germline, CDR1 SGHDT and CDR2 YYEEEE. CDR3 in DNA: TGTGCCAGCAGCTTGGGTCAGGGAGGCTCCCCTGAAGCTTTCTTT. The encoded protein is CASSLGQGGSPEAFF.

This clone has a single count. The J gene is TRBJ2-3, the V gene TRBV6-2 or TRBV6-3, with TRBD2 matching over 10 bases. This CDR3 is built from 17 residues. The germline gives CDR1 MNHEY, CDR2 SVGEGT. V lost 6 bases and J lost 5; bases outside the gene matches: 14. CDR3: CASSLAREAGGRDTQYF. Here the CDR3 DNA reads TGTGCCAGCAGCCTCGCCCGGGAAGCGGGGGGGAGAGATACGCAGTATTTT.

The genes are TRBV10-3 and TRBJ1-4; D gene ambiguous. Germline CDR1 ENHRY, CDR2 SYGVKD. This CDR3 spans 16 amino acids. The V and J ends lost 2 bases and 4 bases respectively, with 14 bases between them. As DNA, the CDR3 is TGTGCCATCAGTGAGAGTGACACAGCGGATAATGAAAAACTGTTTTTT. This sequence encodes CAISESDTADNEKLFF.

This chain's CDR3 is CASMFSNTEAFF. The CDR3 DNA is TGTGCCAGTATGTTTTCAAACACTGAAGCTTTCTTT. The chain uses TRBV19 and TRBJ1-1; D is undetermined. Between the trimmed V and J ends, which lost 7 bases and 2 bases, there was a span of 8 bases. The CDR3 contains 12 residues. Germline values: CDR1 LNHDA, CDR2 SQIVND (reference sequence).

The chain uses TRBV10-3 and TRBJ2-5; no firm D call. Trimming removed 4 bases at V and 1 base at J, with 7 bases between. The CDR3 length is 13 residues. The germline V gene has CDR1 ENHRY and CDR2 SYGVKD. The CDR3 DNA is TGTGCCATCAGTGTGAACTTCCAAGAGACCCAGTACTTC. The encoded protein is CAISVNFQETQYF.

V usage is TRBV18 and J usage is TRBJ2-2; 8 bases line up with TRBD1. V shed 4 bases and J 3 bases; nucleotides not matched to a gene: 4. Germline V CDR1 and CDR2: KGHSH, LQKENI. The CDR3 extends over 15 amino acids. The CDR3 region is CASSLMGQDTGELFF. The CDR3 nucleotides are TGTGCCAGCTCACTGATGGGACAGGACACCGGGGAGCTGTTTTTT.

The chain uses TRBV18 and TRBJ1-1; the D is unclear. V lost 2 bases, J lost 1 base, and 8 bases lay in between. The CDR3 consists of 14 residues. CDR1 is KGHSH and CDR2 is LQKENI in the germline V gene. The CDR3 sequence is CASSPEVSNTEAFF. The DNA for the CDR3 is TGTGCCAGCTCACCAGAGGTTTCGAACACTGAAGCTTTCTTT.

The chain recombines TRBV7-9 with TRBJ1-6, with D possibly TRBD1 on 6 matching bases. The V end lost 3 bases, the J end lost 10 bases, and 25 bases lay between the germline ends. Germline V CDR1 and CDR2: SEHNR, FQNEAQ (reference sequence). The CDR3 contains 18 residues. The CDR3 loop is CASSFFVAGAPVGSPLHF. In DNA, the CDR3 is TGTGCCAGCAGCTTCTTTGTTGCAGGGGCGCCCGTCGGATCACCCCTCCACTTT.

The chain couples TRBV18 to TRBJ1-1, with D possibly matching TRBD1 (5 bases). The length of the CDR3 is 18 residues. From germline, CDR1 is KGHSH and CDR2 LQKENI. Trimming removed 3 bases at V and 2 bases at J, with 22 bases between. The CDR3 loop is CASSPQRAGRGLNTEAFF. The DNA for the CDR3 is TGTGCCAGCTCACCCCAGAGAGCAGGGCGAGGATTAAACACTGAAGCTTTCTTT.

The V gene is TRBV3-1 (or the pseudogene TRBV3-2), the J gene TRBJ1-6, with 8 bases lining up with TRBD1. Germline-derived CDR1 and CDR2 are LGHDT and YNNKEL (reference sequence). The CDR3 is 16 residues long. V lost 4 bases to trimming and J lost 7 bases; unmatched junction nucleotides: 9. The CDR3 here is CASSRSVDRANSPLHF. CDR3 sequence (DNA): TGTGCCAGCAGCCGAAGTGTGGACAGGGCAAATTCACCCCTCCACTTT.

This clone occurred a few times. The chain is built from TRBV5-1 and TRBJ2-5, with 12 bases that match TRBD1. The CDR3 is 16 amino acids. Germline CDR1 reads SGHRS; CDR2 reads YFSETQ. Germline trimming cut 4 bases from V and 5 bases from J; bases unmatched to any gene: 9. The CDR3 bases are TGCGCCAGCAGCCCGGGGACAGGGGGCGGAATGGAGACCCAGTACTTC. Translated: CASSPGTGGGMETQYF.

The V call is TRBV11-2, the J call TRBJ2-7; 7 bases map to TRBD1. J was trimmed by 3 bases and V by 5 bases; bases with no gene match: 10. Looked up from germline, CDR1 is SGHAT and CDR2 is FQNNGV. The CDR3 contains 15 residues. The CDR3 region is CASSVSGGRGYEQYF. The CDR3 DNA reads TGTGCCAGCAGCGTATCAGGGGGTCGAGGCTACGAGCAGTACTTC.

The rearrangement uses TRBV9 and TRBJ2-3, with D tentatively TRBD1 (5 bases). V was cut by 4 bases and J by 2 bases, with 17 bases left in between. Germline CDR1 is SGDLS and CDR2 is YYNGEE. CDR3 size: 16 residues. The CDR3 loop is CASSTRPQAHTDTQYF. The CDR3 bases are TGTGCCAGCAGCACGAGACCACAGGCCCACACAGATACGCAGTATTTT.

For this clone: In the same sample, other DNA sequences code for this CDR3. This chain links TRBV29-1 with TRBJ1-2, with 9 bases identical to TRBD1. Germline V CDR1 and CDR2: SQVTM, ANQGSEA. The V segment lost 4 bases and the J segment 0 bases; nucleotides outside the gene matches: 0. The CDR3 runs to 13 residues. CDR3 region: CSVGDRANYGYTF. CDR3 coding DNA: TGCAGCGTTGGGGACAGGGCTAACTATGGCTACACCTTC.

Written as DNA, the CDR3 is TGTGCCAGCGCCCGACAGGGTCAGCAGCCCCAGCATTTT. Translation: CASARQGQQPQHF. The V call is TRBV27, the J call TRBJ1-5, with 7 bases identical to TRBD1. V dropped 8 bases and J dropped 7; count of bases not matched to a gene: 8. This CDR3 is 13 amino acids long. Looked up from germline, CDR1 is MNHEY and CDR2 is SMNVEV (reference sequence).

The V and J genes are TRBV19 and TRBJ1-1; tentatively, D is TRBD1 (5 bases). This CDR3 region has 15 residues. The germline V gene encodes CDR1 LNHDA and CDR2 SQIVND (reference sequence). V lost 1 base, J lost 4 bases, and 13 bases lay in between. CDR3: CASSIAPQGSTEAFF. The CDR3 DNA follows: TGTGCCAGTAGTATAGCTCCCCAGGGTTCCACTGAAGCTTTCTTT.

This rearrangement joins TRBV30 to TRBJ1-2; tentatively, D is TRBD1 (6 bases). V lost 7 bases and J 5 bases, leaving 11 bases between the germline ends. The CDR3 consists of 11 residues. Germline CDR1 is GTSNPN and CDR2 is SVGIG (reference sequence). The CDR3 region is CAYRQAYGYTF. The CDR3 coding sequence is TGTGCCTACCGACAGGCTTATGGCTACACCTTC.

This rearrangement joins TRBV28 to TRBJ1-3, with D possibly TRBD1 on 5 matching bases. The CDR3 has 17 residues. Trimming removed 4 bases from V and 0 bases from J, with 16 bases in between. The germline V gene encodes CDR1 MDHEN and CDR2 SYDVKM. This CDR3 reads CASSSATTVLSGNTIYF. In nucleotides, the CDR3 is TGTGCCAGCAGTTCGGCAACGACAGTCCTCTCTGGAAACACCATATATTTT.

The rearrangement links TRBV6-5 to TRBJ2-7, with 12 bases identical to TRBD2. The CDR3 is made up of 16 amino acids. V lost 0 bases and J lost 6; bases outside the gene matches: 6. Germline CDR1 MNHEY, CDR2 SVGAGI. CDR3 bases: TGTGCCAGCAGTTACTCTAGACTAGCGGGGGCCGGCGAGCAGTACTTC. This sequence encodes CASSYSRLAGAGEQYF.

The rearrangement joins TRBV4-1 to TRBJ2-5; 9 nucleotides align to TRBD1. J gave up 5 bases and V 1 base, and 5 bases lay outside the gene matches. This CDR3 contains 15 residues. Looked up from germline, CDR1 is MGHRA and CDR2 is YSYEKL. CDR3 DNA: TGCGCCAGCAGCCAAGGACAGGGGGTTTGGGAGACCCAGTACTTC. It codes for CASSQGQGVWETQYF.

The chain employs TRBV9 and TRBJ2-7; D possibly corresponds to TRBD1 (5 bases). Germline V gene data show CDR1 as SGDLS and CDR2 as YYNGEE. The CDR3 runs 13 residues. The germline V and J ends were trimmed by 5 bases and 1 base, with 10 bases remaining between them. CDR3 sequence (DNA): TGTGCCAGCAGTGTCCAGGGATCCTACGAGCAGTACTTC. It is translated as CASSVQGSYEQYF.

The chain employs TRBV3-1 (or the pseudogene TRBV3-2) and TRBJ1-5, with D possibly matching TRBD1 (5 bases). V lost 4 bases to trimming and J lost 0 bases, with 7 bases between them. The CDR3 is made up of 14 amino acids. The germline CDR1 and CDR2 sequences are LGHDT and YNNKEL (reference sequence). The CDR3 coding sequence is TGTGCCAGCAGCCTCGGGGGTAGCAATCAGCCCCAGCATTTT. Translation gives CASSLGGSNQPQHF.

V gene TRBV6-2 or TRBV6-3 combines with J gene TRBJ2-2; the D gene is possibly TRBD1 (7 bases). This CDR3 is 17 amino acids long. The germline V gene has CDR1 MNHEY and CDR2 SVGEGT. The V end lost 0 bases, the J end lost 5 bases, and 16 bases lay between the germline ends. The CDR3 loop reads CASSYSPEGAWTGELFF. CDR3 bases: TGTGCCAGCAGTTACTCACCGGAGGGGGCCTGGACCGGGGAGCTGTTTTTT.

This rearrangement joins TRBV20-1 to TRBJ1-1; the D is unclear. Germline CDR1 and CDR2: DFQATT and SNEGSKA (reference sequence). This CDR3 comprises 11 residues. V was cut by 5 bases and J by 2 bases, with 6 bases left in between. The CDR3 region has the DNA TGCAGTGCTGTACTAAACACTGAAGCTTTCTTT. Amino acid sequence: CSAVLNTEAFF.

The chain carries TRBV5-6 and TRBJ2-1; possibly TRBD2 for D (5 bases). V dropped 0 bases and J dropped 3 bases, with 10 bases sitting between them. This CDR3 spans 15 amino acids. CDR1 and CDR2 (germline): SGHDT, YYEEEE. The CDR3 region is CASSLVATNYNEQFF. The CDR3 coding sequence is TGTGCCAGCAGCTTGGTGGCGACTAACTACAATGAGCAGTTCTTC.